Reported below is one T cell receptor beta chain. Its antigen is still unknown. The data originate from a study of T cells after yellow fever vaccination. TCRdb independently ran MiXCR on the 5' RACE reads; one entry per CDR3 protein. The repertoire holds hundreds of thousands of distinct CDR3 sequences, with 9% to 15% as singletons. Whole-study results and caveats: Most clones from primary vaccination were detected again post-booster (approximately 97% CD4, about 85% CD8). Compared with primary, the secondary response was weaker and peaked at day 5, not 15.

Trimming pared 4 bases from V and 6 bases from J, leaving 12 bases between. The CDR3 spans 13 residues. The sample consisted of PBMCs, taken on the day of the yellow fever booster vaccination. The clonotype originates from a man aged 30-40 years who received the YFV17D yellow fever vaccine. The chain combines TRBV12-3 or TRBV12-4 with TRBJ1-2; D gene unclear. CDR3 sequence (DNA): TGTGCCAGCAGTTGGAGGGCAGGTGATGGCTACACCTTC. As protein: CASSWRAGDGYTF.